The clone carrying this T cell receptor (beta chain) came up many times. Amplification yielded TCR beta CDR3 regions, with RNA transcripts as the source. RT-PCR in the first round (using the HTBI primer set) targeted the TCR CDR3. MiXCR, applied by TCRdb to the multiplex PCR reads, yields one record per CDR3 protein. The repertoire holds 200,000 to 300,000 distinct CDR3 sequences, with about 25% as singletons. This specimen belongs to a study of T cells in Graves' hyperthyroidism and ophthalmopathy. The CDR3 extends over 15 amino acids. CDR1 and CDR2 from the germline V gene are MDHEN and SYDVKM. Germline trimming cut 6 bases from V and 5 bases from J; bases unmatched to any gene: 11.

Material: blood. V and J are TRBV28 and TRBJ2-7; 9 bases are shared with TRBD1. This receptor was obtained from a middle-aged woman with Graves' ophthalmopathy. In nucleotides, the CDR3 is TGTGCCAGCAGCCCAGGGGGACAGGGAGCCCACGAGCAGTACTTC. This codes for CASSPGGQGAHEQYF.